These 21 T cell receptor beta chains originate from one sample sequenced in a study of T cells after yellow fever vaccination. One entry per CDR3 protein results from TCRdb running MiXCR on the 5' RACE reads. The sample includes some 350,000 distinct CDR3 sequences, roughly 12% of them seen just once. The sequences come from PBMCs, collected on the day of the first yellow fever vaccination. These receptors all stem from a man aged 18 to 29 who received the YFV17D yellow fever vaccine.

The rearrangement joins TRBV15 to TRBJ1-3, with D unclear. Between the trimmed V and J ends, which lost 0 bases and 2 bases, there was a span of 8 bases. The CDR3 contains 15 residues. Germline V gene sequence: CDR1 LNHNV, CDR2 YYDKDF (reference sequence). The CDR3 loop is CATSRDAVAGNTIYF. CDR3 nucleotides: TGTGCCACCAGCAGAGATGCAGTAGCTGGAAACACCATATATTTT.

This clonotype appeared a few times. The CDR3 sequence: CASVQAGDTYEQYF. CDR3 bases: TGTGCCAGCGTCCAAGCGGGGGATACCTACGAGCAGTACTTC. The chain carries TRBV2 and TRBJ2-7, with 8 bases fitting TRBD2. CDR3 length equals 14 residues. Germline trimming cut 8 bases from V and 2 bases from J; bases unmatched to any gene: 8. CDR1 SNHLY and CDR2 FYNNEI come from the germline V gene.

This clonotype was observed a few times. The rearrangement uses TRBV29-1 and TRBJ2-3; 12 bases agree with TRBD2. Germline CDR1 and CDR2: SQVTM and ANQGSEA. The junction had 1 base not matched to a gene; V was cut back by 7 bases and J by 2 bases. This CDR3 has 13 amino acids. The CDR3 DNA is TGCAGCGCTAGCGGGGGGGACACAGATACGCAGTATTTT. Translating gives CSASGGDTDTQYF.

This clonotype was counted only a few times. V usage is TRBV24-1 and J usage is TRBJ2-2, with D possibly TRBD1 on 5 matching bases. Germline CDR1 is KGHDR and CDR2 is SFDVKD. The CDR3 is made up of 16 amino acids. The V gene lost 0 bases and the J gene lost 5 bases, with 12 bases spanning the gap. CDR3 residues: CATSDLQQAETGELFF. CDR3 DNA sequence: TGTGCCACCAGTGATTTGCAACAGGCAGAAACCGGGGAGCTGTTTTTT.

This clonotype was seen more than once but under ten times. The chain is built from TRBV7-9 and TRBJ2-7; 8 bases line up with TRBD1. V shed 9 bases and J 5 bases; nucleotides not matched to a gene: 3. The CDR3 spans 11 residues. CDR1 SEHNR and CDR2 FQNEAQ come from the germline V gene (reference sequence). The CDR3 bases are TGTGCCAGTGACAGGGGAGACGAGCAGTACTTC. This sequence encodes CASDRGDEQYF. Full variable domain (remainder filled in from reference TRBV7-9 and TRBJ2-7): DTGVSQNPRHKITKRGQNVTFRCDPISEHNRLYWYRQTLGQGPEFLTYFQNEAQLEKSRLLSDRFSAERPKGSFSTLEIQRTEQGDSAMYLCASDRGDEQYFGPGTRLTVT.

V usage is TRBV12-3 or TRBV12-4 and J usage is TRBJ2-3; TRBD1 agrees at 8 bases. This CDR3 is 16 amino acids long. Trimming took 5 bases from V and 0 from J; bases not matched to a gene: 7. The CDR3 is CASSVTGGRSTDTQYF. Here the CDR3 DNA reads TGTGCCAGCAGTGTAACAGGGGGAAGGAGCACAGATACGCAGTATTTT.

V and J are TRBV5-1 and TRBJ2-7; TRBD1 is a possible D gene (7 bases). Germline V CDR1 and CDR2: SGHRS, YFSETQ. The germline V and J ends were trimmed by 7 bases and 1 base, with 15 bases remaining between them. This CDR3 is 14 amino acids long. The DNA for the CDR3 is TGCGCCAGCTCCAGGGGGGAACCTTCCTACGAGCAGTACTTC. It yields the protein CASSRGEPSYEQYF.

This clonotype was recorded a few times. The chain couples TRBV10-3 to TRBJ2-7; 10 bases match TRBD2. CDR3 length: 14 amino acids. Trimming cost V 5 bases and J 3 bases; bases outside gene matches: 4. Per the germline V gene, CDR1 is ENHRY and CDR2 is SYGVKD. The chain's CDR3 is CAISLTSGVYEQYF. In DNA form, the CDR3 reads TGTGCCATCAGTCTCACTAGCGGGGTCTACGAGCAGTACTTC.

In its sample, this clonotype was seen a few times. V usage is TRBV6-1 and J usage is TRBJ2-3; 12 bases are a match to TRBD2. Unmatched junction bases numbered 2, after V lost 5 bases and J lost 5 bases. The germline V gene has CDR1 MNHNS and CDR2 SASEGT. The CDR3 runs to 14 residues. The CDR3 coding sequence is TGTGCCAGCAGTCTAGCGGGGGGGCAAGATACGCAGTATTTT. As protein: CASSLAGGQDTQYF.

The sample holds a few counts of this clonotype. The gene calls are TRBV4-3 and TRBJ2-7; D uncertain. Germline CDR1 reads LGHNA; CDR2 reads YSLEER. V was trimmed by 1 base and J by 2 bases, leaving 21 bases between them. The length of the CDR3 is 18 residues. This CDR3 reads CASSQGKIRIAGTYEQYV. CDR3 in DNA: TGCGCCAGCAGCCAAGGCAAGATTCGGATAGCTGGTACCTACGAGCAGTACGTC.

This clonotype was seen more than once but under ten times. The chain couples TRBV6-5 to TRBJ1-2, with a weak D call TRBD1 (5 bases). The CDR3 has 13 residues. Germline values: CDR1 MNHEY, CDR2 SVGAGI. V was pared by 1 base and J by 4 bases, with 7 bases between. CDR3 bases: TGTGCCAGCAGTTACTTTGGGACCTATGGCTACACCTTC. It codes for CASSYFGTYGYTF.

This clonotype was detected many times. This chain uses TRBV7-8 with TRBJ1-5; D ambiguous. CDR1 is SGHVS, CDR2 FQNEAQ, per germline. The V gene lost 5 bases and the J gene lost 0 bases, with 20 bases spanning the gap. The CDR3 sequence is 18 residues long. The DNA of the CDR3 is TGTGCCAGCAGCCTCCTTCCGCAGTCGCCCGATAGCAATCAGCCCCAGCATTTT. Encoded protein: CASSLLPQSPDSNQPQHF.

This clonotype was counted only a few times. The rearrangement joins TRBV7-9 to TRBJ1-2; D is unresolved. V was pared by 1 base and J by 6 bases, with 12 bases between. Germline CDR1 reads SEHNR; CDR2 reads FQNEAQ (reference sequence). The CDR3 loop spans 14 amino acids. The CDR3 is CASSLEELRNGYTF. For the CDR3, the DNA is TGTGCCAGCAGCTTAGAGGAACTAAGAAATGGCTACACCTTC.

This sequence joins TRBV18 and TRBJ2-7; D ambiguous. CDR3 length equals 12 residues. Trimming took 6 bases from V and 6 from J, leaving 12 bases between them. Germline V CDR1 and CDR2: KGHSH, LQKENI. CDR3 nucleotides: TGTGCCAGCTCCCCGGGTCCCTCCGAGCAGTACGTC. This gives the protein CASSPGPSEQYV.

The chain employs TRBV7-2 and TRBJ2-5; 7 nucleotides agree with TRBD2. V lost 4 bases to trimming and J lost 5 bases; unmatched junction nucleotides: 7. In germline, CDR1 is SGHTA, CDR2 FQGNSA. The CDR3 totals 14 residues. The chain's CDR3 is CASSSRLARETQYF. CDR3 DNA: TGTGCCAGCAGCTCGAGACTAGCAAGGGAGACCCAGTACTTC.

The chain recombines TRBV11-2 with TRBJ1-3; a weak D match, TRBD1 (6 bases). The germline V and J ends were trimmed by 4 bases and 0 bases, with 13 bases remaining between them. CDR3 length: 16 residues. Germline lookup yields CDR1 SGHAT and CDR2 FQNNGV. The CDR3 sequence is CASSSLQGYSGNTIYF. CDR3 in DNA: TGTGCCAGCAGCTCCCTACAGGGCTACTCTGGAAACACCATATATTTT.

This clonotype was seen once. The gene calls are TRBV5-1 and TRBJ1-4; D ambiguous. The germline V gene encodes CDR1 SGHRS and CDR2 YFSETQ. The V and J ends lost 0 bases and 5 bases respectively, with 8 bases between them. The CDR3 length is 14 residues. The CDR3 sequence is CASSLGLGNEKLFF. The CDR3 region has the DNA TGCGCCAGCAGCTTGGGTCTGGGCAATGAAAAACTGTTTTTT. The full variable domain, completed using reference TRBV5-1 and TRBJ1-4, is KAGVTQTPRYLIKTRGQQVTLSCSPISGHRSVSWYQQTPGQGLQFLFEYFSETQRNKGNFPGRFSGRQFSNSRSEMNVSTLELGDSALYLCASSLGLGNEKLFFGSGTQLSVL.

The genes are TRBV7-6 and TRBJ2-7, with 10 nucleotides matching TRBD2. The CDR3 length is 15 residues. Trimming took 2 bases from V and 6 from J; bases not matched to a gene: 7. Germline V lookup: CDR1 SGHVS, CDR2 FNYEAQ. The CDR3 protein is CASSLFSGGALEQYF. The CDR3 nucleotides are TGTGCCAGCAGCTTATTCAGCGGGGGGGCCCTCGAGCAGTACTTC. Full variable domain (remainder filled in from reference TRBV7-6 and TRBJ2-7): GAGVSQSPRYKVTKRGQDVALRCDPISGHVSLYWYRQALGQGPEFLTYFNYEAQQDKSGLPNDRFSAERPEGSISTLTIQRTEQRDSAMYRCASSLFSGGALEQYFGPGTRLTVT.

This clonotype was detected only a few times. The CDR3 is CAISLTGRSTDTQYF. CDR3 nucleotide sequence: TGTGCCATCAGTTTGACAGGGAGAAGCACAGATACGCAGTATTTT. The V and J genes are TRBV10-3 and TRBJ2-3, with 7 bases that match TRBD1. The CDR3 runs 15 residues. The junction had 5 bases not matched to a gene; V was cut back by 5 bases and J by 0 bases. CDR1 ENHRY and CDR2 SYGVKD come from the germline V gene.

The rearrangement uses TRBV7-2 and TRBJ1-2; 9 nucleotides match TRBD1. The V gene end was trimmed by 5 bases and the J gene end by 13 bases; junction bases not matched to a gene: 17. Germline-derived CDR1 and CDR2 are SGHTA and FQGNSA. CDR3 length equals 15 residues. The CDR3 spells CASSPHRGQVLAGTF. The CDR3 DNA sequence: TGTGCCAGCAGCCCACACAGGGGGCAGGTGCTCGCTGGCACCTTC.

J is TRBJ1-2 and V is TRBV9, with 8 bases identical to TRBD1. V lost 3 bases to trimming and J lost 5 bases; unmatched junction nucleotides: 3. The CDR3 sequence is 13 residues long. Germline CDR1 SGDLS, CDR2 YYNGEE. This CDR3 reads CASSEDREYGYTF. The CDR3 bases are TGTGCCAGCAGCGAGGACAGGGAATATGGCTACACCTTC.